The clone carrying this TCR beta chain was seen only a few times. Within the sample, other DNA sequences also encode this same CDR3. V was pared by 0 bases and J by 5 bases, with 4 bases between. This CDR3 is built from 12 residues. The germline CDR1 and CDR2 sequences are MNHEY and SVGAGI. Since all of the isolated RNA was reverse transcribed, expressed TCRB transcripts were what got sequenced. Average reads for naive, central memory and regulatory T cell samples were several million. Method: immunoSEQ multiplex PCR; TCRdb's copy keeps in-frame clones and lacks some. The sample comprises 860,000 or so clones, roughly 16% of which are singletons, and about 0.02% rests with the top ten. The data belong to a study of beta chain features in type 1 diabetes.

The rearrangement links TRBV6-5 to TRBJ2-5, with D unresolved. The receptor's source is a woman between 18 and 29 years old in good health. Sequences were obtained from naive CD4+ T cells from blood. CDR3 in DNA: TGTGCCAGCAGTTACTCGAGGGAGACCCAGTACTTC. It is translated as CASSYSRETQYF.